Listed here are 6 T cell receptor beta chains from one sample, sequenced in a study of T cell responses to AZD1222 COVID-19 vaccine. Method: immunoSEQ multiplex PCR; TCRdb's copy keeps in-frame clones and lacks some. The data hold under 150,000 clones, with around 93% observed a single time. The input for sequencing was peripheral blood, taken on day 0 of AZD1222 vaccination. These receptors were obtained from an adult in good health.

The chain has TRBV3-1 (or the pseudogene TRBV3-2) and TRBJ2-2; D perhaps matches TRBD2 (5 bases). In germline, CDR1 is LGHDT, CDR2 YNNKEL (reference sequence). CDR3 length equals 15 residues. Trimming removed 3 bases at V and 3 bases at J, with 11 bases between. CDR3 sequence (DNA): TGTGCCAGCAGCCAGGATATGGGAGACACCGGGGAGCTGTTTTTT. Its translation: CASSQDMGDTGELFF.

The V and J genes are TRBV7-2 and TRBJ2-3, with D unresolved. Deletions cut 8 bases from V and 2 bases from J, with 11 bases between. Germline V CDR1 and CDR2: SGHTA, FQGNSA. CDR3 length: 13 residues. CDR3 nucleotides: TGTGCCAGCTCGCGTTCTTACACAGATACGCAGTATTTT. Its translation: CASSRSYTDTQYF.

The chain combines TRBV5-4 with TRBJ1-4; 8 nucleotides match TRBD1. V lost 2 bases to trimming and J lost 0 bases; unmatched junction nucleotides: 3. Germline loops: CDR1 SGHNT, CDR2 YYREEE (reference sequence). The CDR3 is 16 amino acids. The CDR3 here is CASSFQGAATNEKLFF. The CDR3 nucleotides read TGTGCCAGCAGCTTCCAGGGGGCTGCAACTAATGAAAAACTGTTTTTT.

This clone was observed a single time. The chain uses TRBV7-9 and TRBJ1-4, with 11 bases fitting TRBD1. V was clipped by 5 bases and J by 2 bases; unmatched bases: 7. In germline, CDR1 is SEHNR, CDR2 FQNEAQ (reference sequence). The CDR3 length is 17 residues. The CDR3, as DNA: TGTGCCAGCAGCCCCGGGACAGGGGGAGTTACTAATGAAAAACTGTTTTTT. This codes for CASSPGTGGVTNEKLFF.

The chain recombines TRBV5-5 with TRBJ1-3; 9 positions agree with TRBD1. This CDR3 has 16 amino acids. Germline V gene data show CDR1 as SGHKS and CDR2 as YYEKEE (reference sequence). Losses at the gene ends were 2 bases for V and 1 base for J; bases not matched to a gene: 4. The CDR3 protein is CASSFGQGLSGNTIYF. The CDR3 coding sequence is TGTGCCAGCAGCTTCGGACAGGGGTTATCTGGAAACACCATATATTTT. The full variable domain, in which reference TRBV5-5 and TRBJ1-3 provide the parts outside the CDR3, is DAGVTQSPTHLIKTRGQQVTLRCSPISGHKSVSWYQQVLGQGPQFIFQYYEKEERGRGNFPDRFSARQFPNYSSELNVNALLLGDSALYLCASSFGQGLSGNTIYFGEGSWLTVV.

The chain employs TRBV6-5 and TRBJ1-5; 10 positions agree with TRBD1. Germline CDR1 reads MNHEY; CDR2 reads SVGAGI. The CDR3 contains 15 residues. The V and J ends lost 5 bases and 5 bases, in that order; junction bases with no gene match: 6. CDR3 bases: TGTGCCAGCAGTACAGACAGGGGGCTTTATCAGCCCCAGCATTTT. Protein sequence: CASSTDRGLYQPQHF.